This is a list of T cell receptor beta chains from one sample in a study of technical replicates of blood from a handful of donors. Some clones are missing from TCRdb's copy, which holds only in-frame ones; the method was immunoSEQ multiplex PCR. Found here are some 83,000 clones, about 92% of them singletons; the top ten hold about 0.27%. The sequenced sample was T cells isolated from PBMCs. The receptors come from a human donor in good health. CDR3s include the opening cysteine and the closing phenylalanine or tryptophan. Fields, in order: V gene, D gene, J gene, clone size, CDR3 DNA, CDR3 protein. A D gene is named only where the DNA matches it firmly. Expanded clones get a size class; other rows say once, few or many, or leave the size out.

>TRBV10-2|NA|TRBJ2-5|once
TGCGCCAGCAGTGACAGTGTACAAGAGACCCAGTACTTC
CASSDSVQETQYF
>TRBV4-1|NA|TRBJ2-2|NA
TGCGCCAGCAGCCCGCAGGGGCAGACCGGGGAGCTGTTTTTT
CASSPQGQTGELFF
>TRBV28|TRBD2|TRBJ2-7|NA
TGTGCCAGCAGCATAGCTTTTGTTGGGACTAGCGGACCCTACGAGCAGTACTTC
CASSIAFVGTSGPYEQYF
>TRBV7-3|NA|TRBJ1-1|few
TGTGCCAGCAGTTCCGACTCAGACACTGAAGCTTTCTTT
CASSSDSDTEAFF
>TRBV30|NA|TRBJ1-1|few
TGTGCCTGGAGGGTGATGGAGCACACTGAAGCTTTCTTT
CAWRVMEHTEAFF
>TRBV6-5|NA|TRBJ1-4|NA
TGTGCCAGCAGCTCCAGGCGGGGACGGGAAAAACTGTTTTTT
CASSSRRGREKLFF
>TRBV6-6|TRBD2|TRBJ2-1|NA
TGTGCCAGCAGTTACCAGGGACTAGCGGGGGCCAATGAGCAGTTCTTC
CASSYQGLAGANEQFF
>TRBV10-2|TRBD2|TRBJ2-2|NA
TGCGCCAGCAGGACTAGCGGGGCGAACACCGGGGAGCTGTTTTTT
CASRTSGANTGELFF
>TRBV5-6|TRBD1|TRBJ2-7|NA
TGTGCCAGCAGCCCAGGGGGTAGCGTCTACGAGCAGTACTTC
CASSPGGSVYEQYF
>TRBV19|TRBD1|TRBJ2-7|NA
TGTGCCAGTAGACAGACAGGGGGAATTGCCTACGAGCAGTACTTC
CASRQTGGIAYEQYF
>TRBV28|NA|TRBJ1-1|NA
TGTGCCAGCATTGGGGCAGGGGCCCTTGAACAGACTGAAGCTTTCTTT
CASIGAGALEQTEAFF
>TRBV6-6|NA|TRBJ1-1|NA
TGTGCCAGCAGTTACTCACAGGGTTTGGATACTGAAGCTTTCTTT
CASSYSQGLDTEAFF
>TRBV7-9|NA|TRBJ2-1|NA
TGTGCCAGCAGCACAGGACAGCCATACAATGAGCAGTTCTTC
CASSTGQPYNEQFF
>TRBV5-4|NA|TRBJ2-1|once
TGTGCCAGCAGCTTGAAGCTTGCGAATGAGCAGTTCTTC
CASSLKLANEQFF
>TRBV7-9|TRBD2|TRBJ2-2|few
TGTGCCAACCTGATAGCGGGAGAGGGAACCGGGGAGCTGTTTTTT
CANLIAGEGTGELFF
>TRBV7-9|NA|TRBJ1-1|NA
TGTGCCAGCAGCTTAGGTCCCATGGAAGCTTTCTTT
CASSLGPMEAFF
>TRBV6-1|NA|TRBJ1-5|few
TGTGCCAGCAGAGAGGCGGTGGATCAGCCCCAGCATTTT
CASREAVDQPQHF
>TRBV5-1|NA|TRBJ2-1|NA
TGCGCCAGCAGCTTGTGGGCAGACTCCTACAATGAGCAGTTCTTC
CASSLWADSYNEQFF
>TRBV14|NA|TRBJ2-5|NA
TGTGCCAGCAGCCAAGATCCCAGGGCGGTAGAGACCCAGTACTTC
CASSQDPRAVETQYF
>TRBV4-2|NA|TRBJ2-1|NA
TGTGCCAGCAGCCAAGAACAGGATAGCCCCTACAATGAGCAGTTCTTC
CASSQEQDSPYNEQFF
>TRBV6-6|TRBD2|TRBJ2-2|NA
TGTGCCAGCGGCGTCGGACTAGCGGGAGCCACCGGGGAGCTGTTTTTT
CASGVGLAGATGELFF
>TRBV2|TRBD1|TRBJ2-3|NA
TGTGCCAGCATCCCGACAGGGGACACAGATACGCAGTATTTT
CASIPTGDTDTQYF
>TRBV25-1|NA|TRBJ1-2|NA
TGTGCCAGCAGCAGAGGGGGTGAACCGTATGGCTACACCTTC
CASSRGGEPYGYTF
>TRBV19|TRBD1|TRBJ2-7|NA
TGTGCCACCTCAGCAGGGGGCGGCTACGAGCAGTACTTC
CATSAGGGYEQYF
>TRBV11-2|TRBD2|TRBJ2-7|once
TGTGCCAGCAGCCCACTAGCGCCCCGGGCCTACGAGCAGTACTTC
CASSPLAPRAYEQYF
>TRBV5-1|NA|TRBJ2-1|NA
TGCGCCAGCAGCTTGGAGTTCCAGGGGAACAATGAGCAGTTCTTC
CASSLEFQGNNEQFF
>TRBV28|TRBD2|TRBJ2-1|NA
TGTGCCAGCGGGAGAGGTTTACTAGCGTCCCACTCGCCCTCCTACAATGAGCAGTTCTTC
CASGRGLLASHSPSYNEQFF
>TRBV10-3|TRBD2|TRBJ2-7|NA
TGTGCCATCAGGGGAAGACTAGCGGGGAGAGGAGACTACGAGCAGTACTTC
CAIRGRLAGRGDYEQYF